The text below deals with one T cell receptor (beta chain). These data originate in a study of Tregs in tolerant kidney transplant recipients. The wider study: Related graft donors supplied nonmyeloablative bone marrow transplants, and mixed chimerism was transient.

The CDR3 covers 17 residues. The germline gives CDR1 LNHDA, CDR2 SQIVND (reference sequence). Germline trimming cut 7 bases from V and 10 bases from J; bases unmatched to any gene: 20. Measured with immunoSEQ multiplex PCR; TCRdb has only the in-frame clones, and not every one. In the table there are fewer than 80,000 clones, more than 95% of which are singletons. The chain joins TRBV19 to TRBJ2-1; 9 bases agree with TRBD2. The sequencing here drew on CD4+ T cells from blood, taken before the transplant. This TCR was recovered from a human donor who received a combined kidney and bone marrow transplant. DNA for the CDR3: TGTGCCAGTATCTCCGAAGGGGGTGCGGGGGGGGTTGGCGAGCAGTTCTTC. Amino acid sequence: CASISEGGAGGVGEQFF.